This TCR beta chain was recovered during a study of T cell responses to AZD1222 COVID-19 vaccine. Germline CDR1 GTSNPN, CDR2 SVGIG (reference sequence). V dropped 4 bases and J dropped 0; count of bases not matched to a gene: 7. The CDR3 length is 15 residues. Details on this clone: No antigen is known for it.

Produced via immunoSEQ multiplex PCR; TCRdb's table is partial and in-frame only. The sample contains more than 150,000 clones, approximately 91% of which appear only once. Findings and caveats of the study: All repertoire sampling was performed exclusively after the peak T cell response. Clonal diversity may have been underestimated, and the donors were mostly white British, with more females than males.

This clonotype originated in an adult who received the AZD1222 COVID-19 vaccine. The chain has TRBV30 and TRBJ1-1; 8 positions match TRBD1. The sample was peripheral blood, taken 28 days after the second AZD1222 dose. CDR3 region: CAWTGRTGMNTEAFF. CDR3 bases: TGTGCCTGGACTGGGCGGACAGGGATGAACACTGAAGCTTTCTTT.